One sample yielded the 3 T cell receptor beta chains listed below, sequenced in a study of CD4+ T cells in melanoma. The assay was immunoSEQ multiplex PCR, and TCRdb's table has in-frame clones only and misses some. This table has under 7,000 clones, 68% appearing once. Sequenced: cells from a culture (not recorded whether cultured in vitro). These receptor sequences come from a human donor with melanoma.

V gene TRBV19 combines with J gene TRBJ2-3, with a weak D call TRBD2 (6 bases). Germline CDR1 LNHDA, CDR2 SQIVND (reference sequence). CDR3 length equals 16 residues. V was cut by 4 bases and J by 4 bases, with 18 bases left in between. The CDR3 is CASSTLVGREADTQYF. In nucleotides, the CDR3 is TGTGCCAGTAGTACTCTCGTCGGCAGGGAGGCAGATACGCAGTATTTT.

The chain has TRBV10-3 and TRBJ1-5, with TRBD1 matching over 10 bases. The CDR3 consists of 17 residues. Per the germline V gene, CDR1 is ENHRY and CDR2 is SYGVKD. J lost 7 bases, V lost 8 bases, and 17 bases had no gene match. The CDR3, as DNA: TGTGCCATCCCCCGGACAGGGGGATATATAGCTTTCCAGCCCCAGCATTTT. Its protein product is CAIPRTGGYIAFQPQHF.

This clone appeared a few times. The V and J genes are TRBV9 and TRBJ1-2; D is possibly TRBD1 (6 bases). Per germline, CDR1 SGDLS and CDR2 YYNGEE. This CDR3 region has 15 residues. V was shortened by 3 bases and J by 0 bases, with 12 bases between the two germline ends. The CDR3 here is CASSGYRESNYGYTF. Written as DNA, the CDR3 is TGTGCCAGCAGCGGATACAGGGAGTCTAACTATGGCTACACCTTC. The full variable domain, with the rest looked up from reference TRBV9 and TRBJ1-2, is DSGVTQTPKHLITATGQRVTLRCSPRSGDLSVYWYQQSLDQGLQFLIQYYNGEERAKGNILERFSAQQFPDLHSELNLSSLELGDSALYFCASSGYRESNYGYTFGSGTRLTVV.